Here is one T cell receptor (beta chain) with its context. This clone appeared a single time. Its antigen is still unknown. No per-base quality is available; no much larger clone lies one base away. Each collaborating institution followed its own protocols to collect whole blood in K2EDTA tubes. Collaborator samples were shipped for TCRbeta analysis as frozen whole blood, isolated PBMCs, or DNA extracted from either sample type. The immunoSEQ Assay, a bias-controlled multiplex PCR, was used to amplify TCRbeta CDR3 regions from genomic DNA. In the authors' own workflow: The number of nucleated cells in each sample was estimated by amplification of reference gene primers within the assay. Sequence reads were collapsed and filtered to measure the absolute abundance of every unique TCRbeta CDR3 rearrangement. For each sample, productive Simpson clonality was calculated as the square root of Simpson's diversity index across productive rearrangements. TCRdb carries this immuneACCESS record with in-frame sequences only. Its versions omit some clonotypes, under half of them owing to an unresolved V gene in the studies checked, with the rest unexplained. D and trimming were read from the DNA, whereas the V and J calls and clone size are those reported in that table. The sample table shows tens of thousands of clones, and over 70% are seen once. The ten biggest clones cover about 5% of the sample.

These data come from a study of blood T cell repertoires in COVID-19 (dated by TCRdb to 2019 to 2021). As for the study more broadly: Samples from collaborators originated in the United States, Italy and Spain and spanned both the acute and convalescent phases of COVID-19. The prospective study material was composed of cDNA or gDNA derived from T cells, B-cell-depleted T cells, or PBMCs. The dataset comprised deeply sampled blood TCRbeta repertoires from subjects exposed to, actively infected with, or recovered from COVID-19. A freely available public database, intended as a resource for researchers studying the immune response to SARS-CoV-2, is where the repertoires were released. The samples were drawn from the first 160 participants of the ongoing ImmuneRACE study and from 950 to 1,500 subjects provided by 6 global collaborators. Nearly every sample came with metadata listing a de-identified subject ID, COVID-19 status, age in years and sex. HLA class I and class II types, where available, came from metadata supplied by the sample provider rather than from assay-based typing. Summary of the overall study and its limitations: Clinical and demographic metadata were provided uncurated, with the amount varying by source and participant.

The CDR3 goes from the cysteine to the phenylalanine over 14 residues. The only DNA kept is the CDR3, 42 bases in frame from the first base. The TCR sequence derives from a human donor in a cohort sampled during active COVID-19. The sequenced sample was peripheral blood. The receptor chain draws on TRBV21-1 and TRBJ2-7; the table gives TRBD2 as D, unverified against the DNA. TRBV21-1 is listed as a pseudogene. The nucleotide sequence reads TGTGCCAGCACCTTTACTAGCGGGGTTTTACAGCAGTACTTC. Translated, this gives CASTFTSGVLQQYF.